This record concerns one T cell receptor (beta chain) sequence. Its matching antigen is unknown. The data stem from a study of type 1 regulatory T cells. Study overall: An in vitro protocol generated T-allo10, a Tr1-enriched, alloantigen-specific CD4 T cell product.

CDR1 and CDR2 (germline): MNHNS, SASEGT. V was pared by 7 bases and J by 7 bases, with 13 bases between. The length of the CDR3 is 13 residues. In TCRdb, the reads were re-called with MiXCR into one record per CDR3 protein. The sample lists about 62,000 distinct CDR3 sequences, approximately 60% occurring once. The TCR originated in a human donor in good health. Material for sequencing was cultured non-Tr1 T cells, either the whole culture or a sorted T cell fraction (not recorded which). This chain joins TRBV6-1 and TRBJ2-2; D might be TRBD2 (5 bases). CDR3 bases: TGTGCCAGCACCCTGGGGAGCAGCGGGGAGCTGTTTTTT. Protein sequence: CASTLGSSGELFF.